The 15 T cell receptor beta chains below all came from one sample that was sequenced in a study of identical twins. A single record per CDR3 protein comes from TCRdb applying MiXCR to the 5' RACE reads. Of over 600,000 distinct CDR3 sequences listed, roughly 20% are singletons. The same specimen was also included in a second study, on T cells expressing NK-cell markers.

Sequenced material: PBMCs. Receptors originate from a woman aged 18 to 35 in good health.

J is TRBJ2-4 and V is TRBV7-9; 7 bases agree with TRBD1. Germline V CDR1 and CDR2: SEHNR, FQNEAQ (reference sequence). Losses at the gene ends were 0 bases for V and 6 bases for J; bases not matched to a gene: 2. This CDR3 has 14 amino acids. The CDR3 loop reads CASSLATGINIQYF. The CDR3 nucleotides read TGTGCCAGCAGCTTAGCGACAGGGATAAACATTCAGTACTTC.

V usage is TRBV7-6 and J usage is TRBJ2-1; perhaps TRBD1 as D (5 bases). V was trimmed by 5 bases and J by 2 bases, leaving 10 bases between them. Germline V lookup: CDR1 SGHVS, CDR2 FNYEAQ. This CDR3 spans 14 amino acids. The CDR3: CASSGATTYNEQFF. The CDR3 nucleotides are TGTGCCAGCAGCGGGGCCACTACCTACAATGAGCAGTTCTTC.

The chain recombines TRBV3-1 with TRBJ2-1; TRBD1 agrees at 7 bases. CDR3 length: 17 residues. Per germline, CDR1 LGHDT and CDR2 YNNKEL (reference sequence). The junction had 8 bases not matched to a gene; V was cut back by 3 bases and J by 0 bases. The CDR3 here is CASSHYYRGLSYNEQFF. The CDR3 nucleotides read TGTGCCAGCAGCCATTATTATAGGGGGCTCTCCTACAATGAGCAGTTCTTC.

The rearrangement links TRBV7-2 to TRBJ1-1, with TRBD1 as a possible D gene (6 bases). V shed 5 bases and J shed 8 bases, with 15 bases lying between them. This CDR3 has 13 amino acids. Germline V gene sequence: CDR1 SGHTA, CDR2 FQGNSA. The CDR3: CASSLTRTDEAFF. The CDR3 nucleotides are TGTGCCAGCAGCCTGACCCGGACAGACGAAGCTTTCTTT.

The CDR3 sequence is CASRPLGRLAYEQYF. Written as DNA, the CDR3 is TGCGCCAGCAGACCTCTGGGTAGACTTGCCTACGAGCAGTACTTC. The chain employs TRBV23-1 and TRBJ2-7; no clear D. TRBV23-1 is identified as an open reading frame with a role that is uncertain. The CDR3 sequence is 15 residues long. V gave up 6 bases and J gave up 2 bases, with 17 bases separating them.

This clonotype was detected a few times. The chain recombines TRBV12-3 or TRBV12-4 with TRBJ2-3; no firm D call. V lost 6 bases and J 0 bases, leaving 10 bases between the germline ends. There are 14 residues in the CDR3. The CDR3 here is CASSQRSSTDTQYF. Written as DNA, the CDR3 is TGTGCCAGCAGCCAGAGATCTAGCACAGATACGCAGTATTTT.

V is TRBV6-2 or TRBV6-3 and J is TRBJ2-1, with TRBD2 identical over 9 bases. The CDR3 is 15 amino acids. Unmatched junction bases numbered 9, after V lost 5 bases and J lost 7 bases. Germline CDR1 is MNHEY and CDR2 is SVGEGT. CDR3 DNA: TGTGCCAGCAGTCTCGGCGGGAGGGCGCGTAATGAGCAGTTCTTC. Translating gives CASSLGGRARNEQFF.

This clonotype turned up a few times. CDR3 DNA: TGTGCCAGCAGTTTTCGGCGGGGGTACACCTACGAGCAGTACTTC. This sequence encodes CASSFRRGYTYEQYF. The V gene is TRBV12-3 or TRBV12-4, the J gene TRBJ2-7; 7 bases align to TRBD2. The V segment lost 3 bases and the J segment 2 bases; nucleotides outside the gene matches: 7. This CDR3 is built from 15 residues.

This clonotype was counted only a few times. The chain has TRBV6-1 and TRBJ2-1, with D possibly matching TRBD2 (5 bases). V lost 4 bases to trimming and J lost 3 bases, with 13 bases between them. CDR1 MNHNS and CDR2 SASEGT come from the germline V gene. This CDR3 is built from 15 residues. CDR3 loop: CASSVASPLYNEQFF. The CDR3, as DNA: TGTGCCAGCAGTGTTGCTAGCCCCCTCTACAATGAGCAGTTCTTC.

A few counts support this clonotype. This chain links TRBV20-1 with TRBJ1-2; D is perhaps TRBD1 (6 bases). V dropped 3 bases and J dropped 10 bases, with 21 bases sitting between them. This CDR3 region has 14 residues. Looked up from germline, CDR1 is DFQATT and CDR2 is SNEGSKA (reference sequence). CDR3 amino acids: CSARPGARGDDYTF. In nucleotides, the CDR3 is TGCAGTGCTAGGCCAGGGGCTCGGGGCGACGACTACACCTTC.

This clonotype was seen a few times. The chain links TRBV14 to TRBJ2-1; 7 nucleotides align to TRBD2. CDR3 length equals 15 residues. The trim removed 3 bases at V and 5 bases at J, leaving 7 bases unmatched. Looked up from germline, CDR1 is SGHDN and CDR2 is FVKESK. The CDR3 reads CASSHGLAEDNEQFF. The CDR3 DNA follows: TGTGCCAGCAGCCACGGTCTAGCGGAGGACAATGAGCAGTTCTTC.

The table lists this clonotype with a few counts. The chain joins TRBV20-1 to TRBJ2-5, with TRBD2 matching over 8 bases. In germline, CDR1 is DFQATT, CDR2 SNEGSKA (reference sequence). CDR3 size: 17 residues. V shed 0 bases, J shed 5 bases, and the junction held 14 bases outside the gene matches. For the CDR3, the DNA is TGCAGTGCTAGAGACTTGTCTAGCGGGCGGCTAGCGGAGACCCAGTACTTC. As protein: CSARDLSSGRLAETQYF.

The rearrangement uses TRBV7-2 and TRBJ2-5; TRBD2 is a possible D gene (5 bases). Germline values: CDR1 SGHTA, CDR2 FQGNSA. This CDR3 spans 14 amino acids. Trimming pared 1 base from V and 4 bases from J, leaving 10 bases between. The DNA for the CDR3 is TGTGCCAGCAGCTTAGTAACCCGGGGAGAGACCCAGTACTTC. It translates to CASSLVTRGETQYF. Full variable domain (missing parts from reference TRBV7-2 and TRBJ2-5): GAGVSQSPSNKVTEKGKDVELRCDPISGHTALYWYRQSLGQGLEFLIYFQGNSAPDKSGLPSDRFSAERTGGSVSTLTIQRTQQEDSAVYLCASSLVTRGETQYFGPGTRLLVL.

The chain recombines TRBV10-3 with TRBJ1-1, with D perhaps TRBD1 (6 bases). CDR3 length: 13 amino acids. V lost 9 bases and J 10 bases, leaving 21 bases between the germline ends. Germline CDR1 ENHRY, CDR2 SYGVKD. The CDR3 is CAIAPGEVSGAFF. CDR3 sequence (DNA): TGTGCCATTGCTCCAGGGGAGGTTTCAGGAGCTTTCTTT.

The chain combines TRBV24-1 with TRBJ2-3; TRBD2 agrees at 11 bases. CDR1 is KGHDR, CDR2 SFDVKD, per germline. The CDR3 is made up of 16 amino acids. The V segment lost 4 bases and the J segment 6 bases; nucleotides outside the gene matches: 8. For the CDR3, the DNA is TGTGCCACCAGTGACCGTACTAGCGGGAGTTCGGATACGCAGTATTTT. It translates to CATSDRTSGSSDTQYF.